These 16 T cell receptor beta chains originate from one sample sequenced in a study of post-analysis software for immune sequencing data. Findings and limits, study-wide: About five TRBV segments, including TRBV5-6, TRBV5-1 and TRBV20-1, were more frequent in patients than controls.

Tagging with unique molecular identifiers was a feature of the TCR beta cDNA libraries. Via MiXCR, TCRdb re-called the PCR reads, giving one row per CDR3 protein. The sample holds a few hundred thousand distinct CDR3 sequences, 30% to 45% seen once. Antigen specificity for these receptors is unknown. Sequencing was carried out using blood. These receptors were collected from a girl between 5 and 17 years old with multiple sclerosis.

V gene TRBV27 combines with J gene TRBJ1-2; 7 nucleotides agree with TRBD1. The CDR3 extends over 16 amino acids. Trimming removed 5 bases from V and 4 bases from J; junction bases left unmatched: 13. CDR1 is MNHEY, CDR2 SMNVEV, per germline (reference sequence). The CDR3 DNA is TGTGCCAGCAGTGGTCAATTGACAGGGCCGCTCTATGGCTACACCTTC. It specifies CASSGQLTGPLYGYTF.

A few counts support this clonotype. The J gene is TRBJ2-5, the V gene TRBV20-1, with a weak D call TRBD2 (6 bases). The V gene lost 1 base and the J gene lost 11 bases, with 17 bases spanning the gap. The CDR3 spans 13 residues. Per the germline V gene, CDR1 is DFQATT and CDR2 is SNEGSKA (reference sequence). The CDR3 DNA sequence: TGCAGTGCTAGAGGACACCTTACGGGAGAGCAGTACTTC. Translated, it gives CSARGHLTGEQYF.

This chain uses TRBV9 with TRBJ2-5; D is unclear. The ends were cut back, 0 bases at V and 4 bases at J, with 7 bases in the middle. The CDR3 totals 13 residues. Germline V gives CDR1 SGDLS, CDR2 YYNGEE. This CDR3 reads CASSVAARETQYF. The CDR3 DNA is TGTGCCAGCAGCGTAGCCGCCCGAGAGACCCAGTACTTC.

This clonotype was recorded a few times. The chain couples TRBV10-3 to TRBJ2-5; D assignment may be TRBD1 or TRBD2 (6 bases each). Trimming left V 11 bases short and J 7 bases short, with 17 bases between. The CDR3 length is 12 residues. Germline V lookup: CDR1 ENHRY, CDR2 SYGVKD. Written as DNA, the CDR3 is TGTGCCTCCAACACCGAGGGGGGGACCCAGTACTTC. Its protein product is CASNTEGGTQYF.

As concerns this clonotype: A junction end diverges from the germline sequence, so it may reflect a read error. The rearrangement links TRBV20-1 to TRBJ2-3; 14 nucleotides match TRBD2. Germline V CDR1 and CDR2: DFQATT, SNEGSKA (reference sequence). This CDR3 region has 14 residues. The CDR3 nucleotides read TGCGGTGCTGAGACTAGCGGGGGGGCAGATACGCAGTATTTT. It translates to CGAETSGGADTQYF.

This clonotype has a count of ten or more. The chain has TRBV29-1 and TRBJ2-7; 11 bases fit TRBD1. Germline loops: CDR1 SQVTM, CDR2 ANQGSEA. The CDR3 runs 13 residues. V shed 3 bases, J shed 5 bases, and the junction held 3 bases outside the gene matches. The CDR3 region has the DNA TGCAGCGTTGATGGACAGGGGGCCCACGAGCAGTACTTC. Protein sequence: CSVDGQGAHEQYF.

The chain uses TRBV12-3 or TRBV12-4 and TRBJ2-7; the D gene is possibly TRBD1 (6 bases). Trimming shortened V by 10 bases and J by 3 bases, and 13 bases separated the two germline ends. The CDR3 length is 12 residues. The CDR3 region is CANTQGLYEQYF. In DNA, the CDR3 is TGTGCCAACACCCAGGGGCTCTACGAGCAGTACTTC.

The V gene is TRBV6-5, the J gene TRBJ2-7; 7 bases are a match to TRBD1. Germline V gene data show CDR1 as MNHEY and CDR2 as SVGAGI. CDR3 length: 15 residues. The V segment lost 0 bases and the J segment 4 bases; nucleotides outside the gene matches: 6. CDR3 in DNA: TGTGCCAGCAGTTACTCGCGACAGGGTGGATACGAGCAGTACTTC. This codes for CASSYSRQGGYEQYF.

There are a few counts of this clonotype. The chain joins TRBV4-1 to TRBJ2-3, with TRBD2 matching 13 bases. Unmatched junction bases numbered 6, after V lost 1 base and J lost 8 bases. The germline V gene encodes CDR1 MGHRA and CDR2 YSYEKL. The CDR3 has 16 residues. CDR3 region: CASSQGLGLAGSTQYF. The CDR3 nucleotides are TGCGCCAGCAGCCAAGGTCTGGGACTAGCGGGGAGTACGCAGTATTTT.

This clonotype was observed a handful of times. The V call is TRBV5-1, the J call TRBJ1-1; D call uncertain. The V end lost 5 bases, the J end lost 5 bases, and 13 bases lay between the germline ends. The CDR3 runs 13 residues. Germline assignment: CDR1 SGHRS and CDR2 YFSETQ. CDR3 sequence (DNA): TGCGCCAGCAGACGTCCAGATATAACTGAAGCTTTCTTT. Translating it yields CASRRPDITEAFF.

This chain uses TRBV7-9 with TRBJ1-2; 9 bases fit TRBD1. The V gene's germline CDR1 is SEHNR and CDR2 FQNEAQ (reference sequence). V trimming: 9 bases; J trimming: 8 bases; junction bases outside the gene matches: 7. This CDR3 is built from 12 residues. The DNA for the CDR3 is TGTGCCAGTAGCGGGACAGGGCAGGGCTACACCTTC. Translated: CASSGTGQGYTF.

This clonotype has a single count. The chain links TRBV15 to TRBJ2-7; 8 positions agree with TRBD2. The DNA end is a closer match to TRBJ2-1, so the J assignment may be wrong. The CDR3 consists of 16 residues. The germline CDR1 and CDR2 sequences are LNHNV and YYDKDF (reference sequence). The CDR3 region is CATSRDWGTRSYEQFF. For the CDR3, the DNA is TGTGCCACCAGCAGAGATTGGGGGACTAGGTCCTACGAGCAGTTCTTC.

For this clonotype: Here the CDR3 omits its conserved ending phenylalanine or tryptophan, so a read error is the likely source. This chain connects TRBV25-1 to TRBJ1-4; the D gene is possibly TRBD1 (5 bases). Trimming removed 7 bases at V and 5 bases at J, with 17 bases between. CDR1 and CDR2 from the germline V gene are MGHDK and SYGVNS. The CDR3 spans 15 residues. CDR3 DNA sequence: TGTGCCAGCACGGCCTCCGGGGCAGGGAATGAAAAACTGTTTTTG. Protein: CASTASGAGNEKLFL.

In this sample, this clonotype turned up many times. This chain uses TRBV29-1 with TRBJ2-1, with D perhaps matching TRBD2 (6 bases). There are 15 residues in the CDR3. Per germline, CDR1 SQVTM and CDR2 ANQGSEA. V lost 6 bases and J lost 9, with 24 bases in between. The CDR3: CSVELRDSGLPEQFF. CDR3 DNA sequence: TGCAGCGTGGAGCTCCGGGACTCGGGACTGCCTGAGCAGTTCTTC.

V usage is TRBV6-2 or TRBV6-3 and J usage is TRBJ2-5; D is ambiguous. TRBJ2-7 matches the DNA end more closely, so the J call is doubtful. Germline CDR1 is MNHEY and CDR2 is SVGEGT. CDR3 size: 12 residues. CDR3: CASSPHAYEQYF. CDR3 DNA: TGTGCCAGCAGCCCACATGCCTACGAGCAGTACTTC.

The CDR3 is CASSQDLGTGAYNSPLHF. CDR3 nucleotide sequence: TGTGCCAGCAGCCAAGATTTAGGGACAGGGGCCTATAATTCACCCCTCCACTTT. The chain carries TRBV4-2 and TRBJ1-6; TRBD1 matches at 10 bases. This CDR3 has 18 residues. Germline-derived CDR1 and CDR2 are LGHNA and YNFKEQ. V lost 0 bases and J lost 2; bases outside the gene matches: 4.